This entry lists 12 T cell receptor beta chains sequenced from one sample in a study of T cell responses to AZD1222 COVID-19 vaccine. The repertoire was sequenced with immunoSEQ multiplex PCR; TCRdb's copy has only in-frame clones and lacks some. Of about 200,000 clones listed, around 93% are singletons. Sequencing used peripheral blood, obtained on day 0 of MenACWY control vaccination. The source is an adult in good health.

The rearrangement joins TRBV9 to TRBJ1-2, with D unclear. V was pared by 1 base and J by 4 bases, with 14 bases between. Germline V lookup: CDR1 SGDLS, CDR2 YYNGEE. CDR3 size: 15 residues. CDR3 sequence reads: CASSVYQSDRYGYTF. DNA of the CDR3: TGTGCCAGCAGCGTATATCAATCGGATCGCTATGGCTACACCTTC.

The chain employs TRBV2 and TRBJ1-2; a weak D match, TRBD1 (6 bases). V gave up 7 bases and J gave up 4 bases, with 19 bases separating them. This CDR3 is built from 15 residues. Per germline, CDR1 SNHLY and CDR2 FYNNEI. This chain's CDR3 is CASTEGGGVGYGYTF. The CDR3 nucleotides read TGTGCCAGCACCGAGGGGGGGGGTGTTGGCTATGGCTACACCTTC.

This clone has just one count. The chain joins TRBV3-1 (or the pseudogene TRBV3-2) to TRBJ2-7, with D perhaps matching TRBD1 or TRBD2 (5 bases each). This CDR3 spans 14 amino acids. Germline loops: CDR1 LGHDT, CDR2 YNNKEL (reference sequence). Trimming removed 4 bases from V and 2 bases from J, with 12 bases in between. CDR3 amino acids: CASSPGTPPYEQYF. Written as DNA, the CDR3 is TGTGCCAGCAGCCCCGGGACCCCCCCCTACGAGCAGTACTTC.

This clone was counted a single time. The chain uses TRBV19 and TRBJ1-5; D is undetermined. From germline, CDR1 is LNHDA and CDR2 SQIVND (reference sequence). V lost 6 bases and J lost 4, with 13 bases in between. The CDR3 extends over 14 amino acids. The CDR3 DNA sequence: TGTGCCAGTAGCCCCCGGGCAGCAAATCAGCCCCAGCATTTT. The encoded protein is CASSPRAANQPQHF.

A note on this clone: A junction boundary mismatches the germline segment, possibly from a read error. V is TRBV20-1 and J is TRBJ1-2, with D unresolved. The germline CDR1 and CDR2 sequences are DFQATT and SNEGSKA (reference sequence). This CDR3 spans 10 amino acids. The CDR3 reads CSARGYGYTF. CDR3 DNA: TGCAGTGCCAGAGGGTATGGCTACACCTTC.

The CDR3 DNA reads as TGTGCCAGCAGCCCAAATGGAGGGGGCGGCTACACCTTC. Translation gives CASSPNGGGGYTF. The chain is built from TRBV3-1 (or the pseudogene TRBV3-2) and TRBJ1-2; 7 bases are shared with TRBD1. Unmatched junction bases numbered 7, after V lost 4 bases and J lost 8 bases. There are 13 residues in the CDR3. Germline V gene sequence: CDR1 LGHDT, CDR2 YNNKEL (reference sequence).

This clone has just one count. One end of the junction is discordant with germline, which a read error may explain. The chain couples TRBV7-3 to TRBJ2-1; 7 positions match TRBD1. The CDR3 spans 14 residues. The germline gives CDR1 SGHTA, CDR2 FQGTGA. CDR3: CAGSLTYRGDEQFF. In DNA, the CDR3 is TGTGCCGGCAGCTTAACTTACAGGGGTGATGAGCAGTTCTTC.

The V gene is TRBV7-2, the J gene TRBJ1-2, with no clear D. V was trimmed by 1 base and J by 0 bases, leaving 6 bases between them. In germline, CDR1 is SGHTA, CDR2 FQGNSA. This CDR3 has 14 amino acids. CDR3 protein: CASSLEISNYGYTF. The CDR3 nucleotides are TGTGCCAGCAGCTTAGAGATTTCTAACTATGGCTACACCTTC. The entire variable domain, with the rest obtained from reference TRBV7-2 and TRBJ1-2, is as follows: GAGVSQSPSNKVTEKGKDVELRCDPISGHTALYWYRQSLGQGLEFLIYFQGNSAPDKSGLPSDRFSAERTGGSVSTLTIQRTQQEDSAVYLCASSLEISNYGYTFGSGTRLTVV.

The CDR3 protein is CASSLSIQNTGELFF. The DNA for the CDR3 is TGTGCCAGCAGCTTAAGCATACAGAACACCGGGGAGCTGTTTTTT. The chain has TRBV7-3 and TRBJ2-2; D ambiguous. CDR1 is SGHTA, CDR2 FQGTGA, per germline. V dropped 1 base and J dropped 1 base, with 7 bases sitting between them. The CDR3 consists of 15 residues.

V is TRBV27 and J is TRBJ1-2; possible D gene TRBD1, 5 bases. Germline CDR1 is MNHEY and CDR2 is SMNVEV (reference sequence). This CDR3 contains 14 residues. V shed 0 bases and J shed 2 bases, with 7 bases lying between them. CDR3: CASSLSGGNYGYTF. DNA of the CDR3: TGTGCCAGCAGTTTATCGGGGGGAAACTATGGCTACACCTTC.

This chain links TRBV21-1 with TRBJ1-3. TRBV21-1 is labeled a pseudogene. The CDR3 loop spans 16 amino acids. CDR3 nucleotides: TGTGCCAGCAGCCAAAGGGAAGCAGGCTCTGGAAACACCATATATTTT. This encodes CASSQREAGSGNTIYF.

The gene calls are TRBV6-5 and TRBJ2-3, with TRBD2 identical over 8 bases. Germline lookup yields CDR1 MNHEY and CDR2 SVGAGI. The CDR3 runs to 16 residues. Trimming at V came to 1 base and at J to 6 bases, leaving 9 bases not matched to a gene. The CDR3 coding sequence is TGTGCCAGCAGTTACTGCAGAGCGGGGGCCTGCGATACGCAGTATTTT. It specifies CASSYCRAGACDTQYF.